The 6 T cell receptor beta chains below come from one sample, sequenced in a study of CD8+ T cells in alopecia areata. Separation of pooled cutaneous lymph node cells was by sorting with CD4, CD8alpha, NKG2D, NKG2ACE and other markers. RNA was extracted and reverse transcribed into cDNA as the sequencing template. The assay was immunoSEQ multiplex PCR, and TCRdb's table has in-frame clones only and misses some. The repertoire yields 290,000 or so clones, none seen only once; the top ten contain roughly 1.2%. Source material: CD4+ T cells sorted from a lymph node. The receptors were gathered from a C3H/HeJ mouse with alopecia areata. Mouse MHC haplotype: H2-k.

This clone has only a few counts. Gene names are mouse gene names. Read sequence stops 4 residues before the CDR3 end, and the germline J gene provides the missing end. Other DNA variants within this sample encode the same CDR3. The chain employs TRBV1 and TRBJ2-5; tentatively, D is TRBD1 (6 bases). CDR1 NSQYPW and CDR2 LRSPGD come from the germline V gene (reference sequence). The CDR3 spans 13 residues. Incomplete CDR3 DNA: TGCACCTGCAGTGAACAGGGCGAAGAC. Translating gives CTCSEQGED. The entire CDR3 reads CTCSEQGEDTQYF.

This clone was picked up a small number of times. Gene names denote mouse genes. The read ends 4 residues before the CDR3 terminus; that terminus is restored from the germline J gene. The rearrangement uses TRBV19 and TRBJ2-1; tentatively, D is TRBD1 (7 bases). Trimming stripped 3 bases from V and 2 bases from J, with 9 bases between. CDR3 length equals 14 residues. CDR1 and CDR2 (germline): FNHDT, SITEND (reference sequence). Incomplete CDR3 DNA: TGTGCCAGCAGTAAAGGGGGCGACTATGCT. Amino acids: CASSKGGDYA. The whole CDR3 protein is CASSKGGDYAEQFF.

This clone showed up just a few times. One end of the junction varies from germline; a read error may be responsible. Any gene name here is a mouse gene name. The CDR3 goes on 4 residues after the read ends, and that part is filled in from the germline J gene. The chain combines TRBV13-1 with TRBJ1-2; tentative D call: TRBD1 (5 bases). The CDR3 spans 16 residues. The germline V gene encodes CDR1 NSHNY and CDR2 SYGAGN. CDR3 DNA, as far as it was read: TGTGCCAGCGGTGATGCTGGGGCCGCCCCAAACTCC. This sequence encodes CASGDAGAAPNS. The whole CDR3 is CASGDAGAAPNSDYTF.

As to this clone: Gene names and germline match the mouse. The CDR3 sequence: CASTWDKTNTEVFF. Incomplete CDR3 DNA: TGTGCCAGCACCTGGGACAAGACAAACACA. The chain carries TRBV13-1 and TRBJ1-1; D might be TRBD1 (6 bases). The read stops 4 residues short of the end of the CDR3; the missing end is completed from the germline J gene. The CDR3 covers 14 residues. The germline V gene encodes CDR1 NSHNY and CDR2 SYGAGN. Between the trimmed V and J ends, which lost 6 bases and 0 bases, there was a span of 12 bases.

This clone was found a few times. Gene and germline names: mouse. The CDR3 goes on 4 residues after the read ends, and that part is filled in from the germline J gene. The chain joins TRBV13-3 to TRBJ1-2; 7 bases align to TRBD1. Trimming took 5 bases from V and 4 from J; bases not matched to a gene: 8. CDR3 length: 14 residues. The germline V gene encodes CDR1 NNHDY and CDR2 SYVADS. The chain's CDR3 is CASSSTGSASDYTF. Partial CDR3 DNA: TGTGCCAGCAGCTCGACAGGGAGCGCCTCC.

This clone turned up a few times. Mouse gene names apply. The read ends 4 residues before the CDR3 terminus; that terminus is restored from the germline J gene. The chain employs TRBV13-1 and TRBJ2-3, with 11 bases fitting TRBD2. The CDR3 is 15 amino acids. Germline CDR1 and CDR2: NSHNY and SYGAGN. V shed 3 bases and J 1 base; nucleotides not matched to a gene: 1. The CDR3 DNA, read in part, is TGTGCCAGCAGTGCGACTGGGGGGGGTGCAGAA. Its translation: CASSATGGGAE. From start to end, the CDR3 is CASSATGGGAETLYF.